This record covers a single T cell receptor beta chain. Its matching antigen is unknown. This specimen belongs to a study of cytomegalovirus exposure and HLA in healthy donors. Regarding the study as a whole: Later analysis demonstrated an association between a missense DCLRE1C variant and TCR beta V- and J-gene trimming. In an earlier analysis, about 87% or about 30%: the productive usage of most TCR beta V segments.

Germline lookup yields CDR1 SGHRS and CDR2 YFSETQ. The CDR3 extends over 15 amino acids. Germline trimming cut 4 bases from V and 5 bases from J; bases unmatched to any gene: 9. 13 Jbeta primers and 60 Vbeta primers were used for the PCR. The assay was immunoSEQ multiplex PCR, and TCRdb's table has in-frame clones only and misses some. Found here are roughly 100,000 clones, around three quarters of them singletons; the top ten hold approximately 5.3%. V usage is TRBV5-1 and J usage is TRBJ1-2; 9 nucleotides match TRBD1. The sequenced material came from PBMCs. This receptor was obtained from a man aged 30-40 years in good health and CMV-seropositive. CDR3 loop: CASSGGDRDVYGYTF. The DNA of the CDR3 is TGCGCCAGCAGCGGGGGGGACAGGGATGTTTATGGCTACACCTTC.